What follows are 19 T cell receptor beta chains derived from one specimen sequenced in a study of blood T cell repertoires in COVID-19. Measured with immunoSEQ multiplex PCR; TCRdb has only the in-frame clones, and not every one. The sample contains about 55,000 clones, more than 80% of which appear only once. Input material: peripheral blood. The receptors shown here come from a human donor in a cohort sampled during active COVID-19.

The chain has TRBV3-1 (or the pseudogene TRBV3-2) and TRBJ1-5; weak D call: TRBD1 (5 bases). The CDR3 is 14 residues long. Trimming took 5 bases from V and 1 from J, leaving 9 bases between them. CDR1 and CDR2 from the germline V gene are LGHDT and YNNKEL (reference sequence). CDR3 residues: CASSTRGSNQPQHF. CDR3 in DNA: TGTGCCAGCAGCACCCGGGGGAGCAATCAGCCCCAGCATTTT.

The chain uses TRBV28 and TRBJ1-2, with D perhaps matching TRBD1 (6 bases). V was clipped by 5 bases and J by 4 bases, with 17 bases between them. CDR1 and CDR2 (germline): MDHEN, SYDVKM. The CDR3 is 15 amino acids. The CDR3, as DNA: TGTGCCAGCAGTATAATGAGGGGGTCGGGCTATGGCTACACCTTC. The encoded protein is CASSIMRGSGYGYTF.

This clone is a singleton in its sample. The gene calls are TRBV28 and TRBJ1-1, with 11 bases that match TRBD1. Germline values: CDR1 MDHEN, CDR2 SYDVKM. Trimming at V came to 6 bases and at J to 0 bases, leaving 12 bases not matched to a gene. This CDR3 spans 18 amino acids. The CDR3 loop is CASSATGTGGFMNTEAFF. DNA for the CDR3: TGTGCCAGCAGCGCTACAGGGACAGGGGGTTTCATGAACACTGAAGCTTTCTTT. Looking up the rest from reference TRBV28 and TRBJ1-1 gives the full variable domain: DVKVTQSSRYLVKRTGEKVFLECVQDMDHENMFWYRQDPGLGLRLIYFSYDVKMKEKGDIPEGYSVSREKKERFSLILESASTNQTSMYLCASSATGTGGFMNTEAFFGQGTRLTVV.

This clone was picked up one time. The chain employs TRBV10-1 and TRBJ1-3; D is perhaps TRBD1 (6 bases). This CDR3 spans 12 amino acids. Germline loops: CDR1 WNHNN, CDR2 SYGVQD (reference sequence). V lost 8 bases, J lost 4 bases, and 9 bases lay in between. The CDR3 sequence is CASQGPGNTIYF. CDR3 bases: TGCGCCAGCCAGGGGCCGGGAAACACCATATATTTT.

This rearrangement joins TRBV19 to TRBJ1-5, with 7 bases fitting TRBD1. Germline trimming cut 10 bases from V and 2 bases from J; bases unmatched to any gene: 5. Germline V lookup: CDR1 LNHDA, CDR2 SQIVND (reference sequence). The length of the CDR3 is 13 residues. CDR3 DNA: TGTGCCACCCTTGGACAGGGCAATCAGCCCCAGCATTTT. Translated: CATLGQGNQPQHF.

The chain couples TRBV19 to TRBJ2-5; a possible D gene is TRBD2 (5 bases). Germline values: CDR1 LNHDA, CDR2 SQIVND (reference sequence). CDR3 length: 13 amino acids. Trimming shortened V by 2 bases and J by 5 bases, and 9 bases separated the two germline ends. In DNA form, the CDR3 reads TGTGCCAGTAGTATACTAGCCGGCGAGACCCAGTACTTC. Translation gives CASSILAGETQYF. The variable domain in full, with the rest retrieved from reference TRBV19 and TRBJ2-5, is DGGITQSPKYLFRKEGQNVTLSCEQNLNHDAMYWYRQDPGQGLRLIYYSQIVNDFQKGDIAEGYSVSREKKESFPLTVTSAQKNPTAFYLCASSILAGETQYFGPGTRLLVL.

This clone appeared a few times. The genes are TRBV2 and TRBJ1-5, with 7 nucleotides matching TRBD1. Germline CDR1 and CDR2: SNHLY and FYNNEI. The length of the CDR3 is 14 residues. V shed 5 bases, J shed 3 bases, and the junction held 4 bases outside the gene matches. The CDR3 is CASSLTGSNQPQHF. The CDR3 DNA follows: TGTGCCAGCAGTCTGACAGGGTCCAATCAGCCCCAGCATTTT.

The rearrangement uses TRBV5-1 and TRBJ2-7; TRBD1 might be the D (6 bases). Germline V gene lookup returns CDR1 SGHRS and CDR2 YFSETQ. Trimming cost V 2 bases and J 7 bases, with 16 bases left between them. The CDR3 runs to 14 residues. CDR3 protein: CASSFGDTNMEQYF. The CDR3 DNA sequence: TGCGCCAGCAGCTTCGGGGACACAAACATGGAGCAGTACTTC.

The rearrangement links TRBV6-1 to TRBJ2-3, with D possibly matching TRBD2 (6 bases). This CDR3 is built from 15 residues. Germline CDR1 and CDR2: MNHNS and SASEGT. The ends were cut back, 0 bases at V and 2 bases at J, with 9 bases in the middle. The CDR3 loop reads CASSEARGITDTQYF. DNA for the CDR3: TGTGCCAGCAGTGAAGCGCGGGGTATCACAGATACGCAGTATTTT.

This CDR3 is CASSPLGGRGNTEAFF. The CDR3 DNA sequence: TGTGCCAGCAGTCCCCTCGGTGGCAGGGGGAACACTGAAGCTTTCTTT. The chain combines TRBV27 with TRBJ1-1; weak D call: TRBD1 (6 bases). The CDR3 totals 16 residues. Germline CDR1 reads MNHEY; CDR2 reads SMNVEV (reference sequence). V lost 5 bases to trimming and J lost 1 base, with 17 bases between them.

CDR3 residues: CASSRAEGSYNEQFF. The CDR3 DNA is TGTGCCAGCAGCCGGGCCGAGGGATCCTACAATGAGCAGTTCTTC. V and J are TRBV7-2 and TRBJ2-1; D is possibly TRBD2 (5 bases). The V gene lost 5 bases and the J gene lost 1 base, with 12 bases spanning the gap. Germline V CDR1 and CDR2: SGHTA, FQGNSA. The CDR3 runs to 15 residues.

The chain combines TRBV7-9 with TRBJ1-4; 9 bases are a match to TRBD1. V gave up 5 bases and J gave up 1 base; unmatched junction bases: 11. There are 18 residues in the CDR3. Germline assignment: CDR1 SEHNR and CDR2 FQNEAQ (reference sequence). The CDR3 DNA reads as TGTGCCAGCAGCCTCACGATCCGGGACAGGGAAACTAATGAAAAACTGTTTTTT. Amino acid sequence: CASSLTIRDRETNEKLFF.

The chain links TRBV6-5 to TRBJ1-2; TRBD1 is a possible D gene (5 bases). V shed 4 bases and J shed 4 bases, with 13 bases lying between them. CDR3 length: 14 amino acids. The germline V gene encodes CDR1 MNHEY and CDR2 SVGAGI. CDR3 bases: TGTGCCAGCAGTTTCAAGGTGGGGGGCTATGGCTACACCTTC. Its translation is CASSFKVGGYGYTF.

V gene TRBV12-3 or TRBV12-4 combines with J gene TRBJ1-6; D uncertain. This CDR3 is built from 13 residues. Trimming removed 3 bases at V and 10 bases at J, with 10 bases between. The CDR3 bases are TGTGCCAGCAGTTTCGAGGGAGTCTCACCCCTCCACTTT. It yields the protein CASSFEGVSPLHF.

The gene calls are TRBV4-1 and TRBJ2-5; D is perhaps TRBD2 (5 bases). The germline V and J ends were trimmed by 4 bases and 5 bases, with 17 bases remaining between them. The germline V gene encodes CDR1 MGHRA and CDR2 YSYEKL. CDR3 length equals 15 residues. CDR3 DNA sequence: TGCGCCAGCAGCCCTCTACTAGTTCTCAAGGAGACCCAGTACTTC. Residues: CASSPLLVLKETQYF.

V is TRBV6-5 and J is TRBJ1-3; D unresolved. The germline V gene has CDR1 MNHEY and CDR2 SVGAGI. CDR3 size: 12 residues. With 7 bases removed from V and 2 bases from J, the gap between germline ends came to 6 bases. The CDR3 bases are TGTGCCAGCAAGAGAGCTGGAAACACCATATATTTT. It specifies CASKRAGNTIYF.

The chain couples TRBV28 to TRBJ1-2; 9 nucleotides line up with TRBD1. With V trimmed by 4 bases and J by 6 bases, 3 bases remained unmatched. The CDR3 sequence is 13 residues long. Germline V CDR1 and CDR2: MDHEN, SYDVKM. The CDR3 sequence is CASSSGTGNGYTF. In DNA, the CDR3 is TGTGCCAGCAGTTCCGGGACAGGGAATGGCTACACCTTC.

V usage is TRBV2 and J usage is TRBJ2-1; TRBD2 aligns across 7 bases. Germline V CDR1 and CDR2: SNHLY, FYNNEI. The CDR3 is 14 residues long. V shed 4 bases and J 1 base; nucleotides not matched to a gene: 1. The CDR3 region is CASSGGGSYNEQFF. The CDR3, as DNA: TGTGCCAGCAGTGGCGGGGGTTCCTACAATGAGCAGTTCTTC.

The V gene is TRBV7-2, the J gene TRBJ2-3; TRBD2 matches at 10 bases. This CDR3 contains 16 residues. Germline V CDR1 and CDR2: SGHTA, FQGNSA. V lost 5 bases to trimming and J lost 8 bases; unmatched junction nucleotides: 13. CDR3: CASSPRGASGSGTQYF. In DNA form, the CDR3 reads TGTGCCAGCAGCCCTAGGGGAGCTAGCGGGAGCGGTACGCAGTATTTT.